Below, one T cell receptor (beta chain) is given with its context. Its antigen is undetermined. This entry is derived from a study of cytotoxic CD8 clonotypes in ibrutinib-treated CLL. Notes on the study in general: Clonality rose at ibrutinib response and fell back toward baseline at progression.

The table came from immunoSEQ multiplex PCR; TCRdb's copy has only in-frame clones and leaves some out. The repertoire has 150,000 to 200,000 clones, over 75% of them found once; the top ten carry 3% to 3.5%. Germline CDR1 MGHRA, CDR2 YSYEKL. The J segment lost 12 bases and the V segment lost 1 base, leaving 9 bases of the junction unmatched. This CDR3 spans 15 amino acids. The chain carries TRBV4-1 and TRBJ2-1; TRBD2 matches at 10 bases. The sequenced sample was PBMCs, obtained at disease progression, from a patient treated with ibrutinib. This TCR was recovered from a human donor with chronic lymphocytic leukemia. This chain's CDR3 is CASSQASGGDLAQFF. The CDR3 region has the DNA TGCGCCAGCAGCCAAGCAAGCGGGGGGGATCTAGCGCAGTTCTTC.